There are many counts of the clone carrying this TCR beta chain. The antigen is unknown. V dropped 6 bases and J dropped 4; count of bases not matched to a gene: 9. The length of the CDR3 is 15 residues. CDR1 ENHRY and CDR2 SYGVKD come from the germline V gene. Construction of TCR beta libraries was performed using quantitative 5'-RACE with molecular barcodes. Each CDR3 protein is one row after TCRdb ran MiXCR on the 5' RACE reads. This table has a few hundred thousand distinct CDR3 sequences, around 10% appearing once. The sample originates from a study of CD8 T cells in ankylosing spondylitis. Overall study findings and caveats: Reportedly, matched ankylosing spondylitis synovial fluid was significantly enriched for disease-linked clones. Peripheral blood held disease-linked clones only at relatively low frequency, and these were CD8+.

The specimen was blood, either unsorted or a sorted T cell fraction (not recorded which). The source is a female donor with ankylosing spondylitis or in good health (not recorded which). The rearrangement links TRBV10-3 to TRBJ2-1, with TRBD1 identical over 7 bases. The CDR3 DNA is TGTGCCATCAGACTAGACAGGGACGTTTACAATGAGCAGTTCTTC. The encoded protein is CAIRLDRDVYNEQFF.